The 23 T cell receptor beta chains reported below all come from one sample, sequenced in a study of blood T cell repertoires in COVID-19. Profiled with immunoSEQ multiplex PCR; TCRdb holds only in-frame clones, not every one. The sample consists of some 29,000 clones, around 82% of them appearing once. The sample comprised peripheral blood. These receptors came from an elderly man with active COVID-19.

This chain links TRBV7-9 with TRBJ1-1; 7 nucleotides match TRBD1. This CDR3 region has 14 residues. The trim removed 8 bases at V and 0 bases at J, leaving 6 bases unmatched. From germline, CDR1 is SEHNR and CDR2 FQNEAQ (reference sequence). This chain's CDR3 is CASQGVVMNTEAFF. For the CDR3, the DNA is TGTGCCAGCCAGGGGGTTGTCATGAACACTGAAGCTTTCTTT.

The J gene is TRBJ2-2, the V gene TRBV19; possibly TRBD2 for D (6 bases). Trimming left V 3 bases short and J 5 bases short, with 10 bases between. The CDR3 is 14 amino acids. Germline V gene lookup returns CDR1 LNHDA and CDR2 SQIVND (reference sequence). The CDR3 spells CASSILGGTGELFF. For the CDR3, the DNA is TGTGCCAGTAGTATCCTTGGGGGGACCGGGGAGCTGTTTTTT.

The V call is TRBV12-5, the J call TRBJ1-4; 9 nucleotides line up with TRBD1. Germline loops: CDR1 LGHNT, CDR2 FRNRAP. V was pared by 8 bases and J by 7 bases, with 8 bases of the junction left unmatched. This CDR3 has 14 amino acids. The CDR3 DNA reads as TGTGCTAGTTCCTTGGGACAGGGAGGTGAAAAACTGTTTTTT. The encoded protein is CASSLGQGGEKLFF.

This chain uses TRBV5-1 with TRBJ1-6, with D unclear. CDR1 is SGHRS and CDR2 is YFSETQ in the germline V gene. The V end was cut by 8 bases, the J end by 7 bases, with 13 bases between. This CDR3 is built from 13 residues. The CDR3 region has the DNA TGCGCCAGTAGACGGGAGGAGAATTCACCCCTCCACTTT. This sequence encodes CASRREENSPLHF.

The chain employs TRBV6-4 and TRBJ2-7; D remains unclear. The germline CDR1 and CDR2 sequences are MRHNA and SNTAGT. The CDR3 extends over 13 amino acids. V shed 2 bases and J shed 8 bases, with 13 bases lying between them. In nucleotides, the CDR3 is TGTGCCAGCAGTGACCAATCTGGGCAGCAGCAGTACTTC. Its translation: CASSDQSGQQQYF.

The chain links TRBV7-2 to TRBJ2-7; no firm D call. V lost 1 base and J 0 bases, leaving 7 bases between the germline ends. CDR1 is SGHTA and CDR2 is FQGNSA in the germline V gene. This CDR3 has 14 amino acids. CDR3 loop: CASSLGSVSYEQYF. CDR3 bases: TGTGCCAGCAGCTTAGGCAGTGTCTCCTACGAGCAGTACTTC. Full variable domain (rest looked up from reference TRBV7-2 and TRBJ2-7): GAGVSQSPSNKVTEKGKDVELRCDPISGHTALYWYRQSLGQGLEFLIYFQGNSAPDKSGLPSDRFSAERTGGSVSTLTIQRTQQEDSAVYLCASSLGSVSYEQYFGPGTRLTVT.

This sequence joins TRBV9 and TRBJ1-3, with 8 nucleotides matching TRBD1. The CDR3 runs to 14 residues. With V trimmed by 5 bases and J by 3 bases, 4 bases remained unmatched. Germline-derived CDR1 and CDR2 are SGDLS and YYNGEE. CDR3 nucleotide sequence: TGTGCCAGCAGGGGGACAGGAGGTGGAAACACCATATATTTT. Encoded protein: CASRGTGGGNTIYF.

This sequence joins TRBV10-3 and TRBJ1-3; D perhaps matches TRBD1 (5 bases). The germline gives CDR1 ENHRY, CDR2 SYGVKD. The V end was cut by 4 bases, the J end by 0 bases, with 22 bases between. CDR3 size: 19 residues. The CDR3 sequence is CAISGPRGTHRLSGNTIYF. The CDR3 region has the DNA TGTGCCATCAGTGGGCCCCGGGGGACCCACCGACTCTCTGGAAACACCATATATTTT.

This chain uses TRBV18 with TRBJ2-3; the D is unclear. Trimming cost V 3 bases and J 4 bases, with 17 bases left between them. Germline CDR1 and CDR2: KGHSH and LQKENI. This CDR3 has 16 residues. The CDR3 DNA follows: TGTGCCAGCTCACCGAACCTAGAATCGGCTCCAGATACGCAGTATTTT. Translating gives CASSPNLESAPDTQYF.

The count of this clone is one. The rearrangement links TRBV3-1 (or the pseudogene TRBV3-2) to TRBJ1-2; D gene uncertain. V was trimmed by 10 bases and J by 7 bases, leaving 16 bases between them. There are 12 residues in the CDR3. Germline V gives CDR1 LGHDT, CDR2 YNNKEL (reference sequence). For the CDR3, the DNA is TGTGCCACACAAAGTCAGGCCGGTGGCTACACCTTC. Translation gives CATQSQAGGYTF.

The V gene is TRBV12-3 or TRBV12-4, the J gene TRBJ2-7, with no clear D. This CDR3 contains 11 residues. V was shortened by 3 bases and J by 6 bases, with 6 bases between the two germline ends. The CDR3 bases are TGTGCCAGCAGTTTCGTGAGCGAGCAGTACTTC. This encodes CASSFVSEQYF.

This chain joins TRBV7-9 and TRBJ2-3; 12 bases are a match to TRBD2. The V gene's germline CDR1 is SEHNR and CDR2 FQNEAQ (reference sequence). J was trimmed by 0 bases and V by 6 bases; bases with no gene match: 10. This CDR3 comprises 18 residues. The CDR3 DNA reads TGTGCCAGCAGTAATTTTCGACTAGCGGGGGAGAGCACAGATACGCAGTATTTT. Residues: CASSNFRLAGESTDTQYF.

This clone was counted a single time. The V and J genes are TRBV1 and TRBJ1-4; the DNA was not used to check the table's D call, TRBD1. TRBV1 is assigned pseudogene status. This CDR3 region has 19 residues. The CDR3 DNA follows: TGCACCAGCAGCCCCCGGACAGGGGGCGGCTTTTTCACTAATGAAAAACTGTTTTTT. As protein: CTSSPRTGGGFFTNEKLFF.

This clone occurred a few times. V and J are TRBV2 and TRBJ1-5, with a possible D match to TRBD1 (5 bases). Trimming left V 2 bases short and J 0 bases short, with 5 bases between. Germline V gene lookup returns CDR1 SNHLY and CDR2 FYNNEI. The CDR3 is 14 amino acids. Here the CDR3 DNA reads TGTGCCAGCAGTGAAAGGGGTAGCAATCAGCCCCAGCATTTT. Amino acid sequence: CASSERGSNQPQHF.

The rearrangement joins TRBV6-5 to TRBJ2-5; unclear D gene. Germline assignment: CDR1 MNHEY and CDR2 SVGAGI. The CDR3 covers 11 residues. Trimming stripped 6 bases from V and 4 bases from J, with 6 bases between. The CDR3 loop reads CASSRGETQYF. In DNA, the CDR3 is TGTGCCAGCAGCCGCGGAGAGACCCAGTACTTC.

The V and J genes are TRBV5-6 and TRBJ1-4; D is uncertain. Germline lookup yields CDR1 SGHDT and CDR2 YYEEEE. Trimming pared 5 bases from V and 14 bases from J, leaving 16 bases between. The CDR3 spans 12 residues. Here the CDR3 reads CASRESGSALFF. The CDR3 DNA reads as TGTGCCAGCAGGGAATCGGGGTCAGCCCTGTTTTTT.

V and J are TRBV5-6 and TRBJ2-7, with no clear D. CDR1 and CDR2 from the germline V gene are SGHDT and YYEEEE. Trimming shortened V by 0 bases and J by 4 bases, and 8 bases separated the two germline ends. The CDR3 contains 13 residues. CDR3 in amino acids: CASSLVSGYEQYF. Here the CDR3 DNA reads TGTGCCAGCAGCTTGGTGTCAGGTTACGAGCAGTACTTC.

The chain links TRBV5-1 to TRBJ1-1, with a possible D match to TRBD1 (6 bases). The V and J ends lost 4 bases and 2 bases respectively, with 12 bases between them. CDR1 and CDR2 (germline): SGHRS, YFSETQ. This CDR3 is 14 amino acids long. CDR3 protein: CASSLQTGNTEAFF. The CDR3 DNA sequence: TGCGCCAGCAGCCTCCAGACAGGAAACACTGAAGCTTTCTTT.

V usage is TRBV9 and J usage is TRBJ1-1, with D possibly being TRBD1 (5 bases). The germline V and J ends were trimmed by 3 bases and 3 bases, with 18 bases remaining between them. The germline V gene encodes CDR1 SGDLS and CDR2 YYNGEE. This CDR3 is built from 16 residues. CDR3 protein: CASSEVRTIGHTEAFF. Written as DNA, the CDR3 is TGTGCCAGCAGCGAGGTCCGGACAATCGGGCACACTGAAGCTTTCTTT.

The V gene is TRBV19, the J gene TRBJ1-5; 7 bases align to TRBD1. Germline V gene lookup returns CDR1 LNHDA and CDR2 SQIVND (reference sequence). With V trimmed by 8 bases and J by 0 bases, 19 bases remained unmatched. This CDR3 is 19 amino acids long. The CDR3 DNA is TGTGCCAGTTCCCCACGCCTGACAGGGATGATTTCTAGCAATCAGCCCCAGCATTTT. This gives the protein CASSPRLTGMISSNQPQHF.

A single count supports this clone. V and J are TRBV30 and TRBJ2-1, with TRBD1 matching over 7 bases. Germline V gives CDR1 GTSNPN, CDR2 SVGIG (reference sequence). V shed 3 bases, J shed 0 bases, and the junction held 2 bases outside the gene matches. This CDR3 comprises 14 residues. CDR3 in amino acids: CAWSWDSSYNEQFF. CDR3 bases: TGTGCCTGGAGCTGGGACAGCTCCTACAATGAGCAGTTCTTC.

The CDR3 is CASSILGTGNGYTF. The CDR3 DNA is TGTGCCAGTAGTATTCTCGGGACAGGGAATGGCTACACCTTC. The genes are TRBV19 and TRBJ1-2; 9 bases align to TRBD1. Unmatched junction bases numbered 5, after V lost 3 bases and J lost 6 bases. Looked up from germline, CDR1 is LNHDA and CDR2 is SQIVND (reference sequence). The CDR3 is 14 amino acids. Looking up the rest from reference TRBV19 and TRBJ1-2 gives the full variable domain: DGGITQSPKYLFRKEGQNVTLSCEQNLNHDAMYWYRQDPGQGLRLIYYSQIVNDFQKGDIAEGYSVSREKKESFPLTVTSAQKNPTAFYLCASSILGTGNGYTFGSGTRLTVV.

The chain uses TRBV9 and TRBJ2-7, with a possible D match to TRBD1 (5 bases). Germline CDR1 reads SGDLS; CDR2 reads YYNGEE. Trimming removed 1 base from V and 4 bases from J, with 15 bases in between. The CDR3 loop spans 15 amino acids. CDR3 in DNA: TGTGCCAGCAGCGTAACGACAGCCAGCACATACGAGCAGTACTTC. Translating it yields CASSVTTASTYEQYF.